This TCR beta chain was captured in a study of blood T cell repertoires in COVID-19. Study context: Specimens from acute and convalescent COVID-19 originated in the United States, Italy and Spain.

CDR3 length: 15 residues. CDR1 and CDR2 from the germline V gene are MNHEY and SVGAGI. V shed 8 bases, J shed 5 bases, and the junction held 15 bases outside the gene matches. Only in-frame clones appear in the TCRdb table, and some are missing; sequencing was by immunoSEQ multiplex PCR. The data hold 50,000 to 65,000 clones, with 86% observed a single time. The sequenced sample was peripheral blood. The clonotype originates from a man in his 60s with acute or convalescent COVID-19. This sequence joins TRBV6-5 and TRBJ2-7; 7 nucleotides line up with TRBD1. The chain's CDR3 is CASGTGDFSLNEQYF. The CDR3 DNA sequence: TGTGCCAGCGGTACAGGGGATTTCTCACTAAACGAGCAGTACTTC.